The T cell receptor beta chain described here comes from a study of sequential checkpoint blockade in melanoma. Across the whole study: After nivolumab or ipilimumab alone, approximately 22 patients had week-13 rebiopsies. Overall study findings and caveats: Pretreatment TIL clonality tracked with response in the nivolumab-first arm.

The V end lost 2 bases, the J end lost 3 bases, and 6 bases lay between the germline ends. Germline CDR1 SGHRS, CDR2 YFSETQ. The CDR3 is made up of 14 amino acids. The repertoire was sequenced with immunoSEQ multiplex PCR; TCRdb's copy has only in-frame clones and lacks some. Altogether 6,000 to 7,500 clones are present, about 19% being singletons, with the ten largest covering approximately 15%. Treatment of the sample: randomized to nivolumab then ipilimumab (arm A) or the reverse (arm B). Concerning this clone itself: The antigen remains undetermined.

The rearrangement joins TRBV5-1 to TRBJ2-6, with a tentative D call TRBD1 (6 bases). Here the sequenced sample was tumor tissue (inferred from file names), taken from a patient given nivolumab and ipilimumab in sequence. This sequence was found in a human donor with melanoma. The CDR3 region is CASSLGGGANVLTF. The CDR3 DNA sequence: TGCGCCAGCAGCTTAGGGGGTGGGGCCAACGTCCTGACTTTC.